This TCR beta chain was found in a study of blood T cell repertoires in COVID-19. At the level of the study: The study drew acute and convalescent COVID-19 samples from the United States, Italy and Spain. Sources were T cells, B-cell-depleted T cells, or PBMCs; the material itself was cDNA or gDNA.

As originally analysed: Amplification with reference gene primers provided the estimates of nucleated cell counts. TCRdb's copy holds only in-frame clones and misses some; the assay was immunoSEQ multiplex PCR. That table furnishes V, J and clone size, whereas the DNA furnished D and trimming. Among about 130,000 clones listed, around 81% were seen once. CDR3 length: 14 amino acids. V was clipped by 4 bases and J by 4 bases, with 14 bases between them. Germline CDR1 reads SGHDT; CDR2 reads YYEEEE. The chain joins TRBV5-6 to TRBJ2-5; the D is unclear. The clonotype originates from a man between 40 and 49 years old with active or convalescent COVID-19. The sequenced sample consisted of peripheral blood. DNA of the CDR3: TGTGCCAGCAGCGCCGGCGGAACCACAGAGACCCAGTACTTC. Translated: CASSAGGTTETQYF.